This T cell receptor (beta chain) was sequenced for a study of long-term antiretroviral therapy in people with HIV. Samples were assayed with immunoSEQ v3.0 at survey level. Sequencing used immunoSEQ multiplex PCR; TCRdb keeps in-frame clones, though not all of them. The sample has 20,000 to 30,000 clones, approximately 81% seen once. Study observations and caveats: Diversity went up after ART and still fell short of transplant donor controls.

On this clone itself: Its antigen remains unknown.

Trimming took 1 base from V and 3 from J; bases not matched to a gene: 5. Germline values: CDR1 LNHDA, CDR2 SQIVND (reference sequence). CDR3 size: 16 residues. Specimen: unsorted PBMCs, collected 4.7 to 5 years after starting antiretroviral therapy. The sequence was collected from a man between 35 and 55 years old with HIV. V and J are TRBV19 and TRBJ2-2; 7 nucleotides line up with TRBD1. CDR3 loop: CASSIVFGTDTGELFF. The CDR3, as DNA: TGTGCCAGTAGTATAGTGTTCGGGACAGACACCGGGGAGCTGTTTTTT. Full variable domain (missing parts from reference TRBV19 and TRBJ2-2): DGGITQSPKYLFRKEGQNVTLSCEQNLNHDAMYWYRQDPGQGLRLIYYSQIVNDFQKGDIAEGYSVSREKKESFPLTVTSAQKNPTAFYLCASSIVFGTDTGELFFGEGSRLTVL.